Listed below are T cell receptor beta chains from one sample, sequenced in a study of blood T cell repertoires in COVID-19. Assay used: immunoSEQ multiplex PCR; TCRdb lists only in-frame clones, some missing. The data contain under 300,000 clones, around 89% of them seen just once; the ten biggest clones take up approximately 2%. The sequenced sample consisted of PBMCs or T cells enriched from blood (not recorded which). These receptors came from a woman between 55 and 75 years old in a cohort exposed to, infected with or recovered from COVID-19 (not recorded which). The CDR3 runs from the conserved cysteine through the conserved F or W. D genes are given only for firm matches. The size entry is marked missing in some rows and otherwise reads once, few, many or a size class.

J | D | V | size | CDR3 | DNA
TRBJ2-1 | TRBD2 | TRBV27 | . | CASSRTLGLAGEQFF | TGTGCCAGCAGCCGAACCCTTGGACTAGCGGGTGAGCAGTTCTTC
TRBJ2-5 | . | TRBV19 | . | CASSIVGAVEETQYF | TGTGCCAGTAGTATAGTGGGAGCGGTTGAGGAGACCCAGTACTTC
TRBJ1-3 | . | TRBV25-1 | . | CASKQGNTIYF | TGTGCCAGCAAACAGGGAAACACCATATATTTT
TRBJ1-5 | . | TRBV18 | . | CASSPPGANNQPQHF | TGTGCCAGCTCACCACCAGGGGCTAACAATCAGCCCCAGCATTTT
TRBJ1-2 | TRBD1 | TRBV2 | few | CASNEDRGYGYTF | TGTGCCAGCAATGAAGACAGGGGCTATGGCTACACCTTC
TRBJ1-5 | . | TRBV6-5 | . | CASLHSGGNQPQHF | TGTGCCAGCCTCCATTCAGGGGGCAATCAGCCCCAGCATTTT
TRBJ1-5 | . | TRBV2 | . | CASSANMNNQPQHF | TGTGCCAGCAGTGCAAACATGAACAATCAGCCCCAGCATTTT
TRBJ2-1 | TRBD2 | TRBV5-1 | . | CASSPSGRDFSEQFF | TGCGCCAGCAGCCCAAGCGGGAGGGATTTTTCTGAGCAGTTCTTC
TRBJ1-1 | TRBD1 | TRBV30 | . | CAWKTGQGGPQAFF | TGTGCCTGGAAGACGGGACAGGGCGGACCTCAGGCTTTCTTT
TRBJ2-2 | . | TRBV19 | . | CASSIWGRVATGELFF | TGTGCCAGTAGTATATGGGGCAGGGTGGCCACCGGGGAGCTGTTTTTT
TRBJ1-3 | . | TRBV5-4 | . | CASSRGLGSGNTIYF | TGTGCCAGCAGCAGAGGACTGGGCTCTGGAAACACCATATATTTT
TRBJ2-1 | . | TRBV2 | . | CASSRQGGTQFF | TGTGCCAGCAGCAGACAGGGAGGTACGCAGTTCTTC
TRBJ1-5 | . | TRBV5-1 | . | CASSLEPAAQPQHF | TGCGCCAGCAGCTTGGAACCCGCGGCGCAGCCCCAGCATTTT
TRBJ1-1 | . | TRBV3-1/TRBV3-2 | once | CASSRGNEAFF | TGTGCCAGCAGCAGGGGGAACGAAGCTTTCTTT
TRBJ2-1 | TRBD2 | TRBV28 | . | CASSLRLAGASSYNEQFF | TGTGCCAGCAGTTTACGGCTAGCGGGAGCGAGCTCCTACAATGAGCAGTTCTTC
TRBJ1-2 | TRBD1 | TRBV7-2 | . | CASSPGTGGYGYTF | TGTGCCAGCAGCCCGGGGACAGGAGGGTACGGCTACACCTTC
TRBJ2-7 | TRBD1 | TRBV18 | . | CASSPPGQSYEQYF | TGTGCCAGCTCACCGCCGGGACAGTCCTACGAGCAGTACTTC
TRBJ2-1 | . | TRBV10-3 | . | CAISEPTSSYNEQFF | TGTGCCATCAGTGAGCCGACAAGCTCCTACAATGAGCAGTTCTTC